This TCR beta chain was captured in a study of blood T cell repertoires in COVID-19. Turning to the study itself: Specimens from acute and convalescent COVID-19 originated in the United States, Italy and Spain. T cells, B-cell-depleted T cells, or PBMCs provided the cDNA or gDNA that served as material.

The CDR3 is 16 residues long. Germline V gene lookup returns CDR1 ENHRY and CDR2 SYGVKD. J lost 8 bases, V lost 0 bases, and 12 bases had no gene match. Per the study methods: Cell counts per sample came from amplifying reference gene primers. This table comes from immunoSEQ multiplex PCR, and its TCRdb copy is limited to in-frame clones, with some not included. V and J calls and clone size are those listed in that table; D and trimming were worked out from the DNA. The sample holds roughly 90,000 clones, over 70% seen once. Input material: peripheral blood. This rearrangement joins TRBV10-3 to TRBJ1-2; the match to TRBD1 covers 7 bases. This clonotype originated in a woman older than 75 with active or convalescent COVID-19. CDR3 coding DNA: TGTGCCATCAGTGAGTCGTTCGGCAGGGGGATGGAGGGCTACACCTTC. Encoded protein: CAISESFGRGMEGYTF.